This T cell receptor (beta chain) emerged from a study of shared clonotypes between healthy human individuals. Looking at the study overall: Per donor, three plates held CD4 naive cells, three held CD4 memory, two held CD8 naive and one held CD8 memory. Study-level findings and limits: Since donors were few, the genetic and exposure-history diversity represented was limited.

In the case of this clone: Its antigen is unidentified.

This CDR3 has 13 amino acids. CDR1 is MGHDK and CDR2 is SYGVNS in the germline V gene. The germline V and J ends were trimmed by 2 bases and 3 bases, with 8 bases remaining between them. Per the original methods: Junction-only immunoSEQ sequences carried no quality scores, so filtering differed. Using immunoSEQ multiplex PCR, the repertoire was profiled, and TCRdb retains in-frame clones only, with some absent. V and J calls plus clone size are reproduced from that table; the DNA served to infer D and trimming. The top ten hold 1% to 1.3% of the sample, which has millions of clones, less than 95% seen once. Terminally differentiated effector memory CD45RA+ cells were left out of the naive CD8 fraction, which was CD45RO-negative and positively selected for CCR7. Participating donors were healthy, HIV-negative adults free of recent acute infections or vaccinations.

The TCR comes from a man younger than 35 in good health. V and J are TRBV25-1 and TRBJ2-7; D uncertain. The sequencing input was naive CD8+ T cells sorted from blood. The CDR3 spells CASSEVTLYEQYF. In DNA, the CDR3 is TGTGCCAGCAGTGAAGTCACGCTCTACGAGCAGTACTTC.